This T cell receptor beta chain was found in a study of response to subunit inactivated influenza vaccine. From the RT-PCR reads, TCRdb called clonotypes with MiXCR, one entry per CDR3 protein. The data show more than 450,000 distinct CDR3 sequences, with 10% to 12% seen just once and approximately 10% held by the top ten. Trimming shortened V by 5 bases and J by 4 bases, and 12 bases separated the two germline ends. Germline V gene sequence: CDR1 SGHRS, CDR2 YFSETQ. This CDR3 has 13 residues. This sample was shared with a second study, whose subject was T cells expressing NK-cell markers. From that study: Libraries used 5'RACE template switching adding universal primer site and UMIs.

The sequences come from PBMCs from blood, collected on the day of vaccination. This rearrangement joins TRBV5-1 to TRBJ2-5; maybe TRBD2 (6 bases). The source is a man aged 50 to 59 who received an inactivated influenza vaccine. The CDR3 is CASRLGGRETQYF. Here the CDR3 DNA reads TGCGCCAGCAGGCTCGGGGGAAGAGAGACCCAGTACTTC.